The entry below gives a single T cell receptor (beta chain) sequence along with its context. What antigen it recognizes has not been identified. No base qualities exist here, and no much larger clone lies one base off it. The CDR3 goes from the cysteine to the phenylalanine over 12 residues. The DNA shown is the 36-base CDR3, in frame from base 1. The germline ends are 13 bases apart after V is trimmed by 6 bases and J by 8 bases. The germline V gene encodes CDR1 WNHNN and CDR2 SYGVQD (reference sequence). This record comes from a study of vaccination and CD4 T cells after COVID-19 (dated by TCRdb to the early 2020s). For the wider study: SARS-CoV-2 positivity had been established in the convalescent patients by nasal swab PCR, and mild disease was recorded in several of these patients and severe disease in one. The spike-specific CD4+ TCR repertoire was compared before and after mRNA vaccination in about nine COVID-19 convalescent patients and a handful of infection-naive healthy vaccine recipients. Each participant got two doses of either the Pfizer-BioNTech BNT162b2 vaccine (n=8) or the Moderna mRNA-1273 vaccine (n=2). Culture stimuli were overlapping spike peptide pools from SARS-CoV-2 and from the common cold coronaviruses HCoV-NL63, HCoV-OC43 and HCoV-229E. In the convalescent cohort there were six males and four females, among whom were two Hispanic individuals, seven Caucasians, two Asians and one multiracial person. Post-COVID blood samples were collected from convalescent patients a median of approximately 93 days after diagnosis, with a range of about 30 to 161 days. In control cultures, a CEFX viral epitope pool was used as positive control, an HIV-1 Nef peptide pool was used as negative control, or no peptide was added. Post-vaccine blood samples were taken a median of around 77 days after the second vaccine dose, with a range of roughly 14 to 241 days.

Per the publication, the treatment or condition label means: roughly ten-day PBMC culture with coronavirus spike peptide pools or control peptides (ViraFEST assay). To expand antigen-specific T cells with peptide pools and then pick out the expanded clonotypes through TCR sequencing, the study relied on the ViraFEST assay. The positive SARS-CoV-2 PCR tests of the convalescent patients were dated from March to December 2020, before the Alpha, Beta and Delta variants emerged in the United States. Each well held some 2 million PBMCs cultured in IMDM containing approximately 5% human AB serum and around 10 IU/ml IL-2, with 10 ug/ml peptide pools added. On days 3 and 7, half of the culture medium was replaced with fresh IL-2-containing medium. After 10 days of culture, CD4+ T cells were isolated by negative selection with the EasySep CD4+ T cell isolation kit. PBMCs were separated from whole blood using Ficoll-Paque Plus gradient centrifugation and then either used fresh or cryopreserved at -140C. Each culture condition was generally run in triplicate wells.

Preparation of the library involved PCR. DNA from cultured CD4+ T cells underwent TCR sequencing with the Oncomine TCR Beta short-read assay at the Johns Hopkins FTIC core. The QIAamp micro DNA kit was used to extract genomic DNA from the cultured CD4+ T cells. Oncomine TCR Beta libraries from cultured CD4+ T cells were pooled with unique dual indexes and sequenced on an Illumina iSeq 100. For the original study's pipeline: Non-productive sequences were filtered out, and CDR3s that did not start with C, did not end with F or W, or were shorter than 7 amino acids were discarded. The MANAFEST web application was used to identify antigen-specific clonotypes by comparing peptide-stimulated wells against reference wells and other culture wells. An FDR below 0.05, an odds ratio above 5, and a productive frequency above 0.1% in at least two of three replicate wells were required for clones to be considered positive. Clonotypes that were significantly expanded in both SARS-CoV-2 spike wells and at least one common cold coronavirus spike condition were defined as cross-reactive. Levenshtein distances (stringdist) and unrooted phylogenetic trees (ape) in R version 3.6.1 were used to assess CDR3 homology. TCRdb cleaned the public reads at Q25 with fastp, built clones with MiXCR and kept in-frame beta chains. CDR3 protein duplicates are merged, each entry listing the most common genes and DNA. The V and J calls come from TCRdb's annotation, not from the publication. The sample table contains more than 5,500 distinct CDR3 sequences; only one count was recorded for about 64% of them. The biggest ten clones account for approximately 29% of the sample.

Overall results and qualifications from the work: The study included relatively few convalescent patients and did not analyze early timepoints after natural infection. Of the vaccine-specific clones in convalescent patients, 304 of 307, or nearly all, reacted only to SARS-CoV-2 spike and did not cross-react with common cold coronaviruses. Among the post-vaccine SARS-CoV-2-reactive clones in convalescent patients, a median 86.3% showed up only after vaccination, which suggests vaccine-specific priming. An increase in the median number of SARS-CoV-2-reactive clonotypes from 21 after infection to 38 after vaccination was observed, but the change was not found to be significant.

This TCR derives from a human donor who had recovered from COVID-19. The V gene is TRBV10-1 and the J gene is TRBJ1-2; the D gene is unclear. The sequenced sample consisted of CD4+ T cells from blood, cultured in vitro. The CDR3 protein: CASRVPPRGYTF. The nucleotide sequence is given as TGCGCCAGCAGGGTACCCCCTAGGGGCTACACCTTC.